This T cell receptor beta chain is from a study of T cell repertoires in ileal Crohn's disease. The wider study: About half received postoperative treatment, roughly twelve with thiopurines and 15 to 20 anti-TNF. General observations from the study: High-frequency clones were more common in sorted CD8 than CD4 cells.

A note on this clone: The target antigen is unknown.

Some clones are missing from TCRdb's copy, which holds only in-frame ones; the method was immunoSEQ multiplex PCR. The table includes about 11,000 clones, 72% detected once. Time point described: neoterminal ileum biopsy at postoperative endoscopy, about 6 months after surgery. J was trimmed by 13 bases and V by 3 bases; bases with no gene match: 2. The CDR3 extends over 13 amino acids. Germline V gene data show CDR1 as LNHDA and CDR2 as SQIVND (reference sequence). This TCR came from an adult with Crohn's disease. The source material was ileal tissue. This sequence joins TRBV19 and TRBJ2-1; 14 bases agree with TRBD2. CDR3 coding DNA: TGTGCCAGTAGTATGGGACTAGCGGGAGCTCAGTTCTTC. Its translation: CASSMGLAGAQFF.